This T cell receptor (beta chain) originates from a study of Ad26.COV2.S vaccination and SARS-CoV-2 variants (dated by TCRdb to the early 2020s). For the wider study: Donors in the vaccine arm were drawn from COV1001, a phase I-IIa trial of Ad26.COV2.S in healthy adults that was multicentre, randomized, double-blind and placebo-controlled. Sequencing of the TCRbeta repertoire served to evaluate the specificity and breadth of SARS-CoV-2-reactive T cell receptors following Ad26.COV2.S vaccination. Trial participants were randomized into five groups of five: low-dose or high-dose Ad26.COV2.S given once or twice, or placebo on both occasions. Dosing of Ad26.COV2.S was intramuscular, at either 5x10^10 or 1x10^11 viral particles, delivered as one shot or as two shots spaced 56 days apart. Investigators did not know the trial group allocation while performing experiments and assessing outcomes. A total of 32 samples were included in the TCR-sequenced set, comprising roughly 20 Ad26.COV2.S vaccine recipients, 5 placebo recipients and 8 SARS-CoV-2 convalescent individuals. The paper's findings and limits, for the study overall: Higher spike-specific TCR breadth was observed in Ad26.COV2.S recipients than in placebo recipients (P = 0.0014). Non-spike TCR breadth was comparable between vaccine and placebo recipients, consistent with the vaccine containing only spike. The study was not powered to compare responses between vaccine doses or regimens. According to the authors, total T cell responses may have been underestimated by the TCR breadth and depth analyses. After vaccination, spike-specific CD8+ and CD4+ T cell responses were reported to show substantial breadth.

Relative to germline, V is 1 base shorter and J is 6 bases shorter, with 9 bases between their ends. The germline V gene yields SGHAT for CDR1 and FQNNGV for CDR2. The CDR3 sequence holds 14 residues, the cysteine and phenylalanine included. The only DNA kept is the CDR3, 42 bases in frame from the first base. Details on this clone: The target of this receptor is not known. No per-base quality is available; no much larger clone lies one base away.

The immunoSEQ Assay was the method used to sequence TCRbeta CDR3 regions. After extraction, genomic DNA underwent amplification by bias-controlled multiplex PCR, followed by high-throughput sequencing. Regarding the original processing steps: To quantify the absolute abundance of every unique TCRbeta CDR3 region, sequences were collapsed and filtered. T cell fraction was estimated by normalizing TCRbeta template counts to usable DNA, with usable DNA measured through amplification of reference genes found in all nucleated cells. Repertoire TCRs were annotated as SARS-CoV-2-specific when V gene, CDR3 amino acid sequence and J gene were exactly matched to a known reactive TCR set. The reference SARS-CoV-2 TCR set came from MIRA and was filtered for enrichment in COVID-19-positive ImmuneCODE repertoires, removing public or cross-reactive TCRs. Based on the MIRA antigens, annotated TCRs were further analysed at the level of specific ORF or position within ORF. Breadth was defined as annotated unique rearrangements over total unique productive rearrangements; depth was the summed frequency of those rearrangements. Two-sided Wilcoxon rank-sum tests were applied when comparing TCR breadth between groups. TCRdb mirrors the immuneACCESS table, restricted to in-frame sequences. Some clones are absent from its copies; in checked studies, under half trace to an unresolved V gene, and the reason for the others is unknown. That table supplies the V and J calls and clone size; D and trimming were determined from the DNA. A total of 360,000 or so clones appear in this sample, around 89% of them only once. The ten largest clones take up 1.5% to 2% of the sample.

The meaning of the sample's treatment or condition label: 19 received Ad26.COV2.S at low or high dose, single or two shots; roughly 5 received placebo; per-sample allocation not given. Repertoires of vaccine and placebo recipients were sequenced from samples taken on day 63 after the first injection. In Cohort 1b, about 25 adults aged 18-55 years were enrolled at a single site in Boston, USA, between 29 July and 7 August 2020. As a vaccine, Ad26.COV2.S was a replication-incompetent adenovirus type 26 vector that expressed a prefusion-stabilized SARS-CoV-2 spike protein derived from the original Wuhan strain.

The sequenced sample was peripheral blood, obtained in a trial of Ad26.COV2.S vaccine versus placebo. The chain links TRBV11-2 with TRBJ2-2; the D segment could be TRBD1, given 7 matching bases. This sequence originates from a person between 18 and 65 years old who received the Ad26.COV2.S COVID-19 vaccine or a placebo. The nucleotide sequence is TGTGCCAGCAGCTTAGCCAGGGGGGCCGGGGAGCTGTTTTTT. The encoded protein is CASSLARGAGELFF.